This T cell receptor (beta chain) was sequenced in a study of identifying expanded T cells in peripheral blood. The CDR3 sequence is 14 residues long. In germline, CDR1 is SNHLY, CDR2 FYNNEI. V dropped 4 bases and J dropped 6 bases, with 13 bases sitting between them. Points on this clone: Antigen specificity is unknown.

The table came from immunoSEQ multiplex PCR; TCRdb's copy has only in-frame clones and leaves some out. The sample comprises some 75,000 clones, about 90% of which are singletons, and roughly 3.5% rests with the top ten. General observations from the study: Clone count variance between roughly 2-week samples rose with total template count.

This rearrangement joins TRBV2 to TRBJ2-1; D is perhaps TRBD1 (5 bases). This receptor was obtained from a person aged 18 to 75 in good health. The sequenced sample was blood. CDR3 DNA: TGTGCCAGCAGTGGGCAGGGTTTAGGCAATGAGCAGTTCTTC. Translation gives CASSGQGLGNEQFF.